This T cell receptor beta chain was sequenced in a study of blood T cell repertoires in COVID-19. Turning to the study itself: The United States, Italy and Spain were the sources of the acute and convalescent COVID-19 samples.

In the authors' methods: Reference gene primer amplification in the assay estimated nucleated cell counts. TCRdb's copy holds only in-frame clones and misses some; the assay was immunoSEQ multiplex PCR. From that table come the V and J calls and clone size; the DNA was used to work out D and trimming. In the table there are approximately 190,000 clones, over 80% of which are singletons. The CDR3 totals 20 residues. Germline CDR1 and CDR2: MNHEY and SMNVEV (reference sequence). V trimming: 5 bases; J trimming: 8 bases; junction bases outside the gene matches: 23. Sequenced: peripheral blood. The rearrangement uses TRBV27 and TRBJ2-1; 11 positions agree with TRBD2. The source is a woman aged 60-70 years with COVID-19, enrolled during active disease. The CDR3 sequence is CASSPLGPSGRFVGSYEQFF. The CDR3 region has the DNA TGTGCCAGCAGTCCCCTCGGGCCTAGCGGGAGGTTTGTTGGGTCCTATGAGCAGTTCTTC.